This T cell receptor (beta chain) was captured in a study of OX40 agonist ivuxolimab in advanced cancers. Produced via immunoSEQ multiplex PCR; TCRdb's table is partial and in-frame only. This sample carries 40,000 or so clones, more than 70% of them seen once, and the ten largest clones take about 5.5%. Germline CDR1 GTSNPN, CDR2 SVGIG (reference sequence). The CDR3 is 12 amino acids. This clone was detected only a few times. At one end the junction does not follow the germline gene, possibly because of a read error. The starting material was CD4+ or CD8+ T cells sorted from blood, obtained in a trial of the OX40 agonist ivuxolimab. This sequence was found in an adult with an advanced solid tumor such as melanoma, head and neck, liver or kidney cancer. The chain is built from TRBV30 and TRBJ1-3, with TRBD1 identical over 11 bases. The CDR3 protein is CGQGAAGNTIYF. The CDR3 DNA reads TGCGGACAGGGGGCTGCTGGAAACACCATATATTTT.